Below are 24 T cell receptor beta chains sequenced from a single sample in a study of blood T cell repertoires in COVID-19. The repertoire was sequenced with immunoSEQ multiplex PCR; TCRdb's copy has only in-frame clones and lacks some. Among around 370,000 clones listed, under 95% were seen once. The source material was peripheral blood. All receptors derive from a woman younger than 35 who had recovered from COVID-19.

This clone has just one count. The rearrangement joins TRBV29-1 to TRBJ2-3; D is perhaps TRBD2 (5 bases). The germline CDR1 and CDR2 sequences are SQVTM and ANQGSEA. With 0 bases removed from V and 6 bases from J, the gap between germline ends came to 10 bases. This CDR3 has 13 residues. DNA of the CDR3: TGCAGCGTTGAAGATCCAGGCGGGGATACGCAGTATTTT. Translation gives CSVEDPGGDTQYF.

The rearrangement joins TRBV7-8 to TRBJ2-7; 8 bases are shared with TRBD2. The CDR3 totals 13 residues. V lost 5 bases, J lost 3 bases, and 3 bases stayed unmatched. Germline CDR1 SGHVS, CDR2 FQNEAQ. CDR3 DNA: TGTGCCAGCAGCGTTAGCGGGGACTACGAGCAGTACGTC. Residues: CASSVSGDYEQYV.

The count of this clone is one. The V call is TRBV6-2 or TRBV6-3, the J call TRBJ2-4, with 11 nucleotides matching TRBD2. From germline, CDR1 is MNHEY and CDR2 SVGEGT. V trimming: 5 bases; J trimming: 12 bases; junction bases outside the gene matches: 15. CDR3 length: 16 residues. CDR3 DNA: TGTGCCAGCAGTATCGAACTAGCGGGGGTCAGTACTTCTCAGTACTTC. Its translation: CASSIELAGVSTSQYF.

This rearrangement joins TRBV11-2 to TRBJ2-1; 10 bases match TRBD2. The germline CDR1 and CDR2 sequences are SGHAT and FQNNGV. The CDR3 has 16 amino acids. V lost 1 base, J lost 4 bases, and 4 bases stayed unmatched. In DNA form, the CDR3 reads TGTGCCAGCAGCTTAGGACTAGCGGGCCGTTACAATGAGCAGTTCTTC. This translates into CASSLGLAGRYNEQFF.

The genes are TRBV24-1 and TRBJ1-2, with 10 bases aligning to TRBD1. The ends lost 4 bases at V and 6 bases at J; junction bases unmatched: 4. Germline V CDR1 and CDR2: KGHDR, SFDVKD. This CDR3 comprises 14 residues. The CDR3 loop reads CATSDPGTGDGYTF. CDR3 nucleotide sequence: TGTGCCACCAGTGACCCCGGGACAGGGGATGGCTACACCTTC.

J is TRBJ1-6 and V is TRBV5-6, with 7 bases that match TRBD1. CDR3 length: 14 residues. V lost 1 base and J lost 10; bases outside the gene matches: 5. Per germline, CDR1 SGHDT and CDR2 YYEEEE. The DNA of the CDR3 is TGTGCCAGCAGCTTGTCAGGGGGGTGGTCACCCCTCCACTTT. Translated: CASSLSGGWSPLHF.

The J gene is TRBJ2-1, the V gene TRBV15; a possible D gene is TRBD2 (6 bases). V was shortened by 6 bases and J by 2 bases, with 14 bases between the two germline ends. Per germline, CDR1 LNHNV and CDR2 YYDKDF (reference sequence). The CDR3 contains 15 residues. The DNA for the CDR3 is TGTGCCACCAGTCTTACGGGAGTTACCTACAATGAGCAGTTCTTC. Amino acids: CATSLTGVTYNEQFF.

V usage is TRBV30 and J usage is TRBJ1-3; D remains unclear. The ends were cut back, 0 bases at V and 0 bases at J, with 12 bases in the middle. Germline-derived CDR1 and CDR2 are GTSNPN and SVGIG (reference sequence). The CDR3 covers 16 residues. This CDR3 is CAWSVTLRSSGNTIYF. The CDR3 nucleotides are TGTGCCTGGAGTGTAACCCTGCGGAGCTCTGGAAACACCATATATTTT. Combining the CDR3 with reference TRBV30 and TRBJ1-3 gives the whole variable domain SQTIHQWPATLVQPVGSPLSLECTVEGTSNPNLYWYRQAAGRGLQLLFYSVGIGQISSEVPQNLSASRPQDRQFILSSKKLLLSDSGFYLCAWSVTLRSSGNTIYFGEGSWLTVV.

The chain joins TRBV6-1 to TRBJ2-7; 7 bases map to TRBD1. The CDR3 is 13 residues long. V lost 3 bases and J lost 7; bases outside the gene matches: 6. The germline V gene has CDR1 MNHNS and CDR2 SASEGT. The CDR3 DNA is TGTGCCAGCAGTGATAGGGGGCCGGGGGAGCAGTACGTC. Protein: CASSDRGPGEQYV.

The V gene is TRBV2, the J gene TRBJ2-2, with 8 bases that match TRBD2. The CDR3 totals 14 residues. V lost 7 bases to trimming and J lost 6 bases; unmatched junction nucleotides: 7. CDR1 and CDR2 (germline): SNHLY, FYNNEI. CDR3 in DNA: TGTGCCAGCATTGGGACTAGAGGCCCCGGGGAGCTGTTTTTT. Translated, it gives CASIGTRGPGELFF.

J is TRBJ1-3 and V is TRBV30; D gene ambiguous. The CDR3 length is 16 residues. From germline, CDR1 is GTSNPN and CDR2 SVGIG (reference sequence). The V and J ends lost 0 bases and 0 bases respectively, with 12 bases between them. The CDR3 spells CAWSVLLGSSGNTIYF. The CDR3 DNA reads TGTGCCTGGAGTGTCTTATTAGGGAGCTCTGGAAACACCATATATTTT. The variable domain in full, with the rest retrieved from reference TRBV30 and TRBJ1-3, is SQTIHQWPATLVQPVGSPLSLECTVEGTSNPNLYWYRQAAGRGLQLLFYSVGIGQISSEVPQNLSASRPQDRQFILSSKKLLLSDSGFYLCAWSVLLGSSGNTIYFGEGSWLTVV.

This sequence joins TRBV10-3 and TRBJ2-3; 10 bases agree with TRBD2. Germline CDR1 and CDR2: ENHRY and SYGVKD. V shed 2 bases and J 9 bases; nucleotides not matched to a gene: 8. CDR3 length equals 15 residues. Here the CDR3 reads CAISEPRLAGVTQYF. The CDR3 nucleotides read TGTGCCATCAGTGAGCCCCGGCTAGCGGGGGTGACGCAGTATTTT.

V is TRBV27 and J is TRBJ2-7, with TRBD2 identical over 8 bases. The CDR3 length is 16 residues. Losses at the gene ends were 5 bases for V and 7 bases for J; bases not matched to a gene: 16. The germline V gene encodes CDR1 MNHEY and CDR2 SMNVEV (reference sequence). The CDR3 nucleotides are TGTGCCAGCAGTCCAACTAGCGGCTTGGGTTTTGAGGAGCAGTACGTC. Protein sequence: CASSPTSGLGFEEQYV.

This chain joins TRBV9 and TRBJ1-1; TRBD1 matches 7 bases. The CDR3 contains 14 residues. The germline CDR1 and CDR2 sequences are SGDLS and YYNGEE. V gave up 4 bases and J gave up 2 bases; unmatched junction bases: 5. CDR3: CASSPRQGNTEAFF. The CDR3 nucleotides read TGTGCCAGCAGCCCTCGACAGGGAAACACTGAAGCTTTCTTT.

The rearrangement links TRBV7-8 to TRBJ2-1; 7 bases match TRBD2. The trim removed 1 base at V and 2 bases at J, leaving 5 bases unmatched. The CDR3 consists of 16 residues. Germline lookup yields CDR1 SGHVS and CDR2 FQNEAQ. The CDR3 coding sequence is TGTGCCAGCAGCTTAGAACTAGCGAACCCCTACAATGAGCAGTTCTTC. This gives the protein CASSLELANPYNEQFF. Combining the CDR3 with reference TRBV7-8 and TRBJ2-1 gives the whole variable domain GAGVSQSPRYKVAKRGQDVALRCDPISGHVSLFWYQQALGQGPEFLTYFQNEAQLDKSGLPSDRFFAERPEGSVSTLKIQRTQQEDSAVYLCASSLELANPYNEQFFGPGTRLTVL.

This chain connects TRBV5-5 to TRBJ1-1; 9 nucleotides line up with TRBD1. Per germline, CDR1 SGHKS and CDR2 YYEKEE (reference sequence). The CDR3 runs to 14 residues. With V trimmed by 4 bases and J by 11 bases, 12 bases remained unmatched. DNA for the CDR3: TGTGCCAGCAGCCTCCTCACAGGGGGCGCAGGGGCTTTCTTT. This sequence encodes CASSLLTGGAGAFF.

This chain links TRBV4-3 with TRBJ1-4; D is uncertain. CDR3 size: 16 residues. Germline loops: CDR1 LGHNA, CDR2 YSLEER. Trimming took off 0 bases at V and 5 bases at J, with 13 bases between the two ends. The CDR3 DNA is TGCGCCAGCAGCCAAGAGTTGAGACTGTTGAATGAAAAACTGTTTTTT. Its protein is CASSQELRLLNEKLFF.

The chain has TRBV27 and TRBJ2-1; 16 nucleotides match TRBD2. CDR3 length: 18 residues. The V and J ends lost 6 bases and 6 bases, in that order; junction bases with no gene match: 11. Germline assignment: CDR1 MNHEY and CDR2 SMNVEV (reference sequence). CDR3 in amino acids: CASSTPGLAGGPGNEQFF. DNA of the CDR3: TGTGCCAGCAGCACCCCGGGACTAGCGGGAGGGCCGGGCAATGAGCAGTTCTTC.

V is TRBV11-3 and J is TRBJ1-1, with 8 nucleotides matching TRBD1. The junction had 8 bases not matched to a gene; V was cut back by 5 bases and J by 0 bases. The CDR3 loop spans 16 amino acids. Germline values: CDR1 SGHNT, CDR2 YENEEA. CDR3 loop: CASSPGGTGMNTEAFF. In DNA form, the CDR3 reads TGTGCCAGCAGCCCCGGCGGGACAGGAATGAACACTGAAGCTTTCTTT.

This rearrangement joins TRBV29-1 to TRBJ1-3, with D perhaps TRBD1 (5 bases). The germline CDR1 and CDR2 sequences are SQVTM and ANQGSEA. V lost 1 base, J lost 2 bases, and 12 bases lay in between. The CDR3 consists of 15 residues. Written as DNA, the CDR3 is TGCAGCGTTGAAGGTTACAGGTCAGCTGGAAACACCATATATTTT. Its translation is CSVEGYRSAGNTIYF.

The count of this clone is one. The chain has TRBV6-4 and TRBJ2-1; D might be TRBD1 (6 bases). This CDR3 comprises 14 residues. V was cut by 4 bases and J by 3 bases, with 10 bases left in between. Germline V gene sequence: CDR1 MRHNA, CDR2 SNTAGT. The CDR3 nucleotides are TGTGCCAGCAGTGTACAGGGCTTCTACAATGAGCAGTTCTTC. Its protein is CASSVQGFYNEQFF.

V and J are TRBV30 and TRBJ2-2; 11 nucleotides line up with TRBD2. Trimming cost V 2 bases and J 7 bases; bases outside gene matches: 12. This CDR3 spans 17 amino acids. Germline CDR1 reads GTSNPN; CDR2 reads SVGIG (reference sequence). The CDR3 DNA reads as TGTGCCTGGAGTCCGTTTACTAGCGGGAGAACTGGCGGGGAGCTGTTTTTT. Translating gives CAWSPFTSGRTGGELFF.

The gene calls are TRBV7-9 and TRBJ2-3; 7 bases fit TRBD2. Germline V gene sequence: CDR1 SEHNR, CDR2 FQNEAQ (reference sequence). V shed 4 bases, J shed 3 bases, and the junction held 7 bases outside the gene matches. The CDR3 contains 15 residues. The CDR3 DNA follows: TGTGCCAGCAGCTCCTTTAGCGGGCGGACAGATACGCAGTATTTT. It encodes CASSSFSGRTDTQYF.

V is TRBV20-1 and J is TRBJ2-2; D remains unclear. The CDR3 extends over 15 amino acids. Germline CDR1 and CDR2: DFQATT and SNEGSKA (reference sequence). V lost 3 bases, J lost 1 base, and 12 bases lay in between. CDR3 loop: CSASTANQNTGELFF. The CDR3 DNA reads TGCAGTGCTAGTACTGCGAATCAGAACACCGGGGAGCTGTTTTTT.